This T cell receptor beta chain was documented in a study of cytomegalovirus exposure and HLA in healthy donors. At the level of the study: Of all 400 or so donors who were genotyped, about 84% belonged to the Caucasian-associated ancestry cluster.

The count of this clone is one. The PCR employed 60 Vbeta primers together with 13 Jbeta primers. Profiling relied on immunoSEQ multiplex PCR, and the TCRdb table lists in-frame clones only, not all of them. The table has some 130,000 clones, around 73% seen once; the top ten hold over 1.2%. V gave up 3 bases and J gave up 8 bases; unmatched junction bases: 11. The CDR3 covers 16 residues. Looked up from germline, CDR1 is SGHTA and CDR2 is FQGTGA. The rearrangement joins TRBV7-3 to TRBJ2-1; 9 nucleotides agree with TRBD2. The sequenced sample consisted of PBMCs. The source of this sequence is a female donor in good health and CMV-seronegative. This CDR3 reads CASSFRAGGPGDEQFF. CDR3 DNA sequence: TGTGCCAGCAGCTTTCGGGCGGGAGGGCCGGGGGATGAGCAGTTCTTC.